Below are 20 T cell receptor beta chains sequenced from a single sample in a study of shared clonotypes between healthy human individuals. The protocol was immunoSEQ multiplex PCR, while the TCRdb copy is restricted to in-frame clones and leaves out a portion. This sample yields 740,000 or so clones, of which 60% to 75% are seen a single time; roughly 1.9% belongs to the top ten. The source material was memory CD4+ T cells sorted from blood. Described subset: CD45RA-negative fraction. These receptors were collected from a woman aged 25 to 39 in good health.

J is TRBJ2-7 and V is TRBV7-9; a weak D match, TRBD1 (6 bases). CDR1 SEHNR and CDR2 FQNEAQ come from the germline V gene (reference sequence). The CDR3 has 16 amino acids. Trimming took off 5 bases at V and 3 bases at J, with 20 bases between the two ends. This chain's CDR3 is CASSRTVRGGYYEQYF. DNA of the CDR3: TGTGCCAGCAGCCGGACAGTCCGGGGTGGGTACTACGAGCAGTACTTC.

Written as DNA, the CDR3 is TGCAGCGCCGGTGGGGGCGGCTACACCTTC. Its protein is CSAGGGGYTF. This chain uses TRBV29-1 with TRBJ1-2; tentatively, D is TRBD1 (6 bases). Germline CDR1 SQVTM, CDR2 ANQGSEA. This CDR3 is 10 amino acids long. V was shortened by 7 bases and J by 8 bases, with 11 bases between the two germline ends. Full variable domain (remainder filled in from reference TRBV29-1 and TRBJ1-2): SAVISQKPSRDICQRGTSLTIQCQVDSQVTMMFWYRQQPGQSLTLIATANQGSEATYESGFVIDKFPISRPNLTFSTLTVSNMSPEDSSIYLCSAGGGGYTFGSGTRLTVV.

The gene calls are TRBV15 and TRBJ2-7; the match to TRBD1 covers 11 bases. The CDR3 consists of 16 residues. Germline V gene lookup returns CDR1 LNHNV and CDR2 YYDKDF (reference sequence). After removal of 1 base from V and 6 bases from J, the junction contained 8 bases not matched to a gene. The CDR3 here is CATSRADRTGGGEQYF. The DNA for the CDR3 is TGTGCCACCAGCAGAGCTGACCGGACAGGGGGCGGCGAGCAGTACTTC. Full variable domain (remainder filled in from reference TRBV15 and TRBJ2-7): DAMVIQNPRYQVTQFGKPVTLSCSQTLNHNVMYWYQQKSSQAPKLLFHYYDKDFNNEADTPDNFQSRRPNTSFCFLDIRSPGLGDTAMYLCATSRADRTGGGEQYFGPGTRLTVT.

The chain links TRBV19 to TRBJ2-4; no reliable D call. CDR1 is LNHDA and CDR2 is SQIVND in the germline V gene (reference sequence). V lost 4 bases, J lost 0 bases, and 7 bases lay in between. CDR3 length: 14 amino acids. The CDR3, as DNA: TGTGCCAGTAGTAACGTACTAGCCAAAAACATTCAGTACTTC. Translation: CASSNVLAKNIQYF.

This clone was detected only a few times. This chain uses TRBV28 with TRBJ1-5; maybe TRBD1 (6 bases). The CDR3 loop spans 13 amino acids. The germline V gene encodes CDR1 MDHEN and CDR2 SYDVKM. V dropped 10 bases and J dropped 7 bases, with 17 bases sitting between them. The CDR3 DNA follows: TGTGCCACCACGAAGGGGGGTTTGCAGCCCCAGCATTTT. Protein product: CATTKGGLQPQHF.

V and J are TRBV5-1 and TRBJ2-7, with 13 bases matching TRBD2. Germline V lookup: CDR1 SGHRS, CDR2 YFSETQ. Unmatched junction bases numbered 5, after V lost 0 bases and J lost 2 bases. The CDR3 has 17 amino acids. The CDR3, as DNA: TGCGCCAGCAGCTTGGGACTAGCGGGAGGTGGGACCTACGAGCAGTACTTC. Translating gives CASSLGLAGGGTYEQYF.

As regards this clone: Other DNA sequences in this specimen translate into the identical CDR3. The CDR3 sequence: CASSEGQGGQPQHF. The CDR3, as DNA: TGTGCCAGCAGTGAAGGACAGGGGGGCCAGCCCCAGCATTTT. This sequence joins TRBV6-1 and TRBJ1-5, with TRBD1 identical over 9 bases. This CDR3 is built from 14 residues. V shed 1 base and J 7 bases; nucleotides not matched to a gene: 2. CDR1 is MNHNS and CDR2 is SASEGT in the germline V gene.

CDR3 amino acids: CASSLPGPNQPQHF. The CDR3, as DNA: TGTGCCAGCAGCTTGCCAGGGCCCAATCAGCCCCAGCATTTT. V and J are TRBV7-9 and TRBJ1-5, with D possibly matching TRBD1 (5 bases). The germline V gene has CDR1 SEHNR and CDR2 FQNEAQ (reference sequence). Trimming took 3 bases from V and 3 from J, leaving 9 bases between them. This CDR3 is built from 14 residues.

The chain is built from TRBV6-6 and TRBJ2-3, with 9 bases lining up with TRBD2. The CDR3 has 16 amino acids. The V gene end was trimmed by 4 bases and the J gene end by 4 bases; junction bases not matched to a gene: 9. Germline V gives CDR1 MNHNY, CDR2 SVGAGI (reference sequence). Written as DNA, the CDR3 is TGTGCCAGCAGTTCCCTTAGCGGGAGATCCGCAGATACGCAGTATTTT. Protein product: CASSSLSGRSADTQYF.

This clone came up a few times. The rearrangement joins TRBV7-9 to TRBJ2-7; maybe TRBD2 (6 bases). CDR1 and CDR2 (germline): SEHNR, FQNEAQ (reference sequence). V was trimmed by 5 bases and J by 4 bases, leaving 9 bases between them. CDR3 length: 12 residues. CDR3 in amino acids: CASSASAYEQYF. CDR3 DNA: TGTGCCAGCAGCGCTAGCGCGTACGAGCAGTACTTC.

The V call is TRBV6-6, the J call TRBJ1-5; 12 nucleotides line up with TRBD1. Germline V gives CDR1 MNHNY, CDR2 SVGAGI (reference sequence). Germline trimming cut 6 bases from V and 6 bases from J; bases unmatched to any gene: 9. The CDR3 runs 16 residues. CDR3 region: CASSSGTGGPAQPQHF. The CDR3 DNA reads TGTGCCAGCAGCTCCGGGACAGGGGGCCCCGCTCAGCCCCAGCATTTT.

This clone was recorded once. V usage is TRBV15 and J usage is TRBJ1-1; D is perhaps TRBD1 (6 bases). The germline V and J ends were trimmed by 0 bases and 4 bases, with 12 bases remaining between them. Germline V CDR1 and CDR2: LNHNV, YYDKDF (reference sequence). The CDR3 covers 15 residues. CDR3 region: CATSRDWGGGTEAFF. The CDR3 DNA reads as TGTGCCACCAGCAGAGATTGGGGAGGGGGCACTGAAGCTTTCTTT.

The chain carries TRBV11-3 and TRBJ2-1, with TRBD1 identical over 7 bases. The J segment lost 5 bases and the V segment lost 4 bases, leaving 8 bases of the junction unmatched. The CDR3 extends over 15 amino acids. In germline, CDR1 is SGHNT, CDR2 YENEEA. The CDR3 reads CASSSPGQKNNEQFF. CDR3 in DNA: TGTGCCAGCAGCTCACCGGGACAGAAGAACAATGAGCAGTTCTTC.

The genes are TRBV5-4 and TRBJ1-2; D remains unclear. There are 15 residues in the CDR3. Germline V lookup: CDR1 SGHNT, CDR2 YYREEE (reference sequence). V lost 0 bases to trimming and J lost 4 bases, with 13 bases between them. The CDR3 sequence is CASSLEIGGPYGYTF. CDR3 DNA sequence: TGTGCCAGCAGCTTGGAGATCGGCGGGCCCTATGGCTACACCTTC. Supplemented by reference TRBV5-4 and TRBJ1-2, the full variable domain reads ETGVTQSPTHLIKTRGQQVTLRCSSQSGHNTVSWYQQALGQGPQFIFQYYREEENGRGNFPPRFSGLQFPNYSSELNVNALELDDSALYLCASSLEIGGPYGYTFGSGTRLTVV.

In this sample, this clone turned up many times. The chain has TRBV5-1 and TRBJ1-1, with a possible D match to TRBD1 (5 bases). The CDR3 is 14 amino acids. Germline lookup yields CDR1 SGHRS and CDR2 YFSETQ. Trimming removed 3 bases at V and 5 bases at J, with 14 bases between. Here the CDR3 DNA reads TGCGCCAGCAGCTACGTTCGGGGGTCAACTGAAGCTTTCTTT. Translating gives CASSYVRGSTEAFF.

V gene TRBV5-8 combines with J gene TRBJ1-2; possible D gene TRBD1, 6 bases. The CDR3 runs 15 residues. V was clipped by 4 bases and J by 1 base, with 14 bases between them. Looked up from germline, CDR1 is SGHTS and CDR2 is YDEGEE. The CDR3, as DNA: TGTGCCAGCAGCCGGGACACCGACCATAACTATGGCTACACCTTC. It encodes CASSRDTDHNYGYTF.

This sequence joins TRBV2 and TRBJ2-3; TRBD1 matches at 10 bases. This CDR3 has 19 residues. CDR1 and CDR2 from the germline V gene are SNHLY and FYNNEI. Losses at the gene ends were 2 bases for V and 3 bases for J; bases not matched to a gene: 14. CDR3 amino acids: CASSEFGTGAEKMTDTQYF. Here the CDR3 DNA reads TGTGCCAGCAGTGAATTCGGGACAGGGGCAGAAAAAATGACAGATACGCAGTATTTT.

This clone was picked up a small number of times. The gene calls are TRBV7-2 and TRBJ2-7; 7 positions match TRBD2. V lost 2 bases, J lost 3 bases, and 10 bases stayed unmatched. CDR3 length: 16 amino acids. Germline lookup yields CDR1 SGHTA and CDR2 FQGNSA. The CDR3 here is CASSLSTVGGIYEQYF. The CDR3 bases are TGTGCCAGCAGCTTATCGACGGTCGGGGGGATCTACGAGCAGTACTTC.

The genes are TRBV6-1 and TRBJ1-5; D uncertain. V gave up 9 bases and J gave up 3 bases, with 15 bases separating them. CDR3 length: 14 amino acids. CDR1 is MNHNS, CDR2 SASEGT, per germline. CDR3 sequence (DNA): TGTGCCAGTGGACTCAACGGAAACAATCAGCCCCAGCATTTT. Residues: CASGLNGNNQPQHF.

The chain joins TRBV6-1 to TRBJ2-1; D uncertain. The CDR3 is made up of 15 amino acids. The germline V and J ends were trimmed by 4 bases and 0 bases, with 10 bases remaining between them. Germline V gives CDR1 MNHNS, CDR2 SASEGT. The CDR3 protein is CASSVFWSSYNEQFF. The DNA for the CDR3 is TGTGCCAGCAGTGTTTTCTGGAGCTCCTACAATGAGCAGTTCTTC.